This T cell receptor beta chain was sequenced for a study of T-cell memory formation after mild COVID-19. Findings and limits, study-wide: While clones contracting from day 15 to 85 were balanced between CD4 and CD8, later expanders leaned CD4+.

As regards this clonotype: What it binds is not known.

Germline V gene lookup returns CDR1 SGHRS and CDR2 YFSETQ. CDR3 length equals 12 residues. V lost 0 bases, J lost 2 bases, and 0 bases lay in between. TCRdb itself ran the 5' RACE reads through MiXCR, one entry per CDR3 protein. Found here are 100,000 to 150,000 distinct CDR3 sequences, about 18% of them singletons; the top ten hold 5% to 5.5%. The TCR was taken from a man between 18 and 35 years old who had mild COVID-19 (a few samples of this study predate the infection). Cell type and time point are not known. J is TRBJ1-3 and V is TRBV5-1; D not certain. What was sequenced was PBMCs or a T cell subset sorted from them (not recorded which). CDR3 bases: TGCGCCAGCAGCTTGGCTGGAAACACCATATATTTT. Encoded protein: CASSLAGNTIYF.